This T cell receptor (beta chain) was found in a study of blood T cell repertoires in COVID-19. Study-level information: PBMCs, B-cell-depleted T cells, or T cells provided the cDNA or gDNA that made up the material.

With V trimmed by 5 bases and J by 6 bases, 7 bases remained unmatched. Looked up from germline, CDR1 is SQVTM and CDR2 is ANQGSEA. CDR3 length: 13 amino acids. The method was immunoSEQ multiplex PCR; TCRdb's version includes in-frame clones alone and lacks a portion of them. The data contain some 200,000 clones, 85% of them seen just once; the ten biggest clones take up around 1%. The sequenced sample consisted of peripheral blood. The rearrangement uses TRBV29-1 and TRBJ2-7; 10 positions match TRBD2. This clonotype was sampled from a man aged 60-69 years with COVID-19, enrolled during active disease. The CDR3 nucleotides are TGCAGCGTTAGCGGGAGGGCCTCCCGCGAGCAGTACTTC. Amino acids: CSVSGRASREQYF.